A single sample is the source of the 9 T cell receptor beta chains below, sequenced in a study of Graves' ophthalmopathy and Graves' hyperthyroidism. TCR beta CDR3 regions were amplified from RNA transcripts. Second-round multiplex PCR came after a first-round RT-PCR that employed HTBI primers. TCRdb fed the multiplex PCR reads into MiXCR, producing one record per CDR3 protein. The sample consists of 400,000 or so distinct CDR3 sequences, about 15% of them appearing once. Sequenced sample: peripheral blood. The receptors come from an adult woman with stable Graves' hyperthyroidism.

This clonotype was seen at least ten times. The V call is TRBV28, the J call TRBJ2-7; no reliable D call. Trimming pared 3 bases from V and 7 bases from J, leaving 16 bases between. Germline CDR1 is MDHEN and CDR2 is SYDVKM. This CDR3 is 14 amino acids long. CDR3 region: CASSFSPQFGEQYF. CDR3 nucleotides: TGTGCCAGCAGTTTTTCCCCCCAGTTTGGAGAGCAGTACTTC.

This clonotype appeared many times. This chain links TRBV30 with TRBJ1-1; a possible D gene is TRBD1 (6 bases). The CDR3 runs to 14 residues. Germline V gives CDR1 GTSNPN, CDR2 SVGIG (reference sequence). The V end was cut by 4 bases, the J end by 4 bases, with 16 bases between. The CDR3 sequence is CAWNSRGFPTEAFF. CDR3 coding DNA: TGTGCCTGGAATTCCAGGGGCTTCCCCACTGAAGCTTTCTTT. Full variable domain (outside the CDR3, taken from reference TRBV30 and TRBJ1-1): SQTIHQWPATLVQPVGSPLSLECTVEGTSNPNLYWYRQAAGRGLQLLFYSVGIGQISSEVPQNLSASRPQDRQFILSSKKLLLSDSGFYLCAWNSRGFPTEAFFGQGTRLTVV.

The table lists this clonotype with many counts. The V gene is TRBV12-3 or TRBV12-4, the J gene TRBJ2-7; D might be TRBD2 (5 bases). The CDR3 covers 15 residues. Trimming removed 5 bases from V and 0 bases from J, with 14 bases in between. The CDR3 DNA sequence: TGTGCCAGCAGTCCACAAGGACTGAGCTCCTACGAGCAGTACTTC. The encoded protein is CASSPQGLSSYEQYF.

This clonotype was counted many times. The chain recombines TRBV19 with TRBJ1-5; 7 nucleotides match TRBD1. The CDR3 loop spans 17 amino acids. V dropped 4 bases and J dropped 4; count of bases not matched to a gene: 13. Germline-derived CDR1 and CDR2 are LNHDA and SQIVND (reference sequence). The CDR3 protein is CASSSPGTVGWNQPQHF. The CDR3 DNA follows: TGTGCCAGTAGTAGCCCCGGGACAGTTGGATGGAATCAGCCCCAGCATTTT.

This clonotype has ten or more counts. The chain carries TRBV28 and TRBJ2-7, with TRBD1 matching over 9 bases. V shed 1 base, J shed 9 bases, and the junction held 13 bases outside the gene matches. The CDR3 loop spans 16 amino acids. Germline V gene lookup returns CDR1 MDHEN and CDR2 SYDVKM. CDR3 region: CASSLSIGTGTWAQYF. As DNA, the CDR3 is TGTGCCAGCAGTTTATCCATCGGGACAGGGACCTGGGCGCAGTACTTC.

This clonotype was recorded a few times. V usage is TRBV11-2 and J usage is TRBJ2-7, with D possibly being TRBD1 (6 bases). The CDR3 contains 12 residues. Germline values: CDR1 SGHAT, CDR2 FQNNGV. V shed 5 bases and J shed 12 bases, with 17 bases lying between them. The CDR3 DNA is TGTGCCAGCAGCCCCTCGGACAGTTGGCCGTACTTC. It specifies CASSPSDSWPYF.

About this clonotype: A much larger clone is a single base away; this may be a read error. J is TRBJ2-7 and V is TRBV27; 7 nucleotides line up with TRBD1. CDR1 is MNHEY, CDR2 SMNVEV, per germline (reference sequence). After removal of 4 bases from V and 0 bases from J, the junction contained 3 bases not matched to a gene. This CDR3 region has 14 residues. CDR3: CASSSPGGSYEQYV. In DNA form, the CDR3 reads TGTGCCAGCAGTTCACCAGGGGGCTCCTACGAGCAGTACGTC.

This clonotype has a count of ten or more. Just one base apart from a much larger clone, this may be a read error. The chain links TRBV6-1 to TRBJ2-5; either TRBD1 or TRBD2 may fit D (5 bases each). CDR1 and CDR2 (germline): MNHNS, SASEGT. This CDR3 region has 14 residues. The CDR3 loop is CASSEGRDQETKYF. The CDR3 nucleotides are TGTGCCAGCAGTGAGGGACGGGACCAAGAGACCAAGTACTTC.

The J gene is TRBJ1-1, the V gene TRBV5-1; TRBD1 agrees at 12 bases. Germline V gives CDR1 SGHRS, CDR2 YFSETQ. Germline trimming cut 0 bases from V and 6 bases from J; bases unmatched to any gene: 12. The CDR3 loop spans 18 amino acids. The CDR3 reads CASSLEGPGQGALAEAFF. In DNA, the CDR3 is TGCGCCAGCAGCTTGGAAGGGCCGGGACAGGGGGCTCTGGCTGAAGCTTTCTTT.